The 18 T cell receptor beta chains below were found in one sample sequenced in a study of graft-versus-host responses after intestinal transplantation. The repertoire was sequenced with immunoSEQ multiplex PCR; TCRdb's copy has only in-frame clones and lacks some. The data hold about 90,000 clones, with approximately 95% observed a single time. These receptors are not linked to any known antigen. The sequencing here drew on unstimulated CD8+ T cells sorted from spleen or lymph node cells, taken before intestinal transplant. The receptor set was obtained from a human donor who received an intestinal transplant.

The chain carries TRBV9 and TRBJ2-7, with D unclear. CDR1 is SGDLS and CDR2 is YYNGEE in the germline V gene. With 5 bases removed from V and 0 bases from J, the gap between germline ends came to 12 bases. The CDR3 length is 14 residues. The chain's CDR3 is CASSPTPYSYEQYF. In nucleotides, the CDR3 is TGTGCCAGCAGTCCGACACCATACTCCTACGAGCAGTACTTC.

The chain employs TRBV10-1 and TRBJ2-7; the match to TRBD2 covers 8 bases. The ends lost 1 base at V and 2 bases at J; junction bases unmatched: 13. The V gene's germline CDR1 is WNHNN and CDR2 SYGVQD (reference sequence). CDR3 length: 18 residues. CDR3 residues: CASSEYFRGGTDTYEQYF. In DNA form, the CDR3 reads TGCGCCAGCAGTGAGTATTTTCGGGGGGGGACGGATACCTACGAGCAGTACTTC.

The genes are TRBV27 and TRBJ1-1; D is unclear. Per germline, CDR1 MNHEY and CDR2 SMNVEV (reference sequence). V was shortened by 3 bases and J by 3 bases, with 11 bases between the two germline ends. The CDR3 has 14 amino acids. The DNA for the CDR3 is TGTGCCAGCAGTTTCGTCGGTGCCGACACTGAAGCTTTCTTT. It specifies CASSFVGADTEAFF.

This clone was seen only once. This rearrangement joins TRBV4-1 to TRBJ2-3; tentatively, D is TRBD2 (6 bases). V dropped 3 bases and J dropped 0 bases, with 19 bases sitting between them. There are 18 residues in the CDR3. The germline gives CDR1 MGHRA, CDR2 YSYEKL. In nucleotides, the CDR3 is TGCGCCAGCAGCCACGCGGCTACGGGGGAGACTAGCACAGATACGCAGTATTTT. As protein: CASSHAATGETSTDTQYF.

This clone was counted a single time. This sample also contains other DNA sequences that code for the same CDR3. V usage is TRBV27 and J usage is TRBJ2-3, with D uncertain. Germline CDR1 MNHEY, CDR2 SMNVEV (reference sequence). The CDR3 totals 12 residues. Trimming took off 5 bases at V and 0 bases at J, with 3 bases between the two ends. CDR3 sequence: CASSPSTDTQYF. The CDR3 DNA reads as TGTGCCAGCAGTCCTAGCACAGATACGCAGTATTTT.

The V and J genes are TRBV4-1 and TRBJ2-7; 9 nucleotides align to TRBD1. Losses at the gene ends were 6 bases for V and 5 bases for J; bases not matched to a gene: 11. From germline, CDR1 is MGHRA and CDR2 YSYEKL. The CDR3 covers 15 residues. The CDR3 nucleotides read TGCGCCAGCAGTCAAATGGGGACAGGGCTAAACGAGCAGTACTTC. Translated: CASSQMGTGLNEQYF.

The V gene is TRBV6-5, the J gene TRBJ1-1, with D perhaps matching TRBD1 (5 bases). V was trimmed by 5 bases and J by 4 bases, leaving 17 bases between them. Germline V CDR1 and CDR2: MNHEY, SVGAGI. The CDR3 is made up of 15 amino acids. Here the CDR3 reads CASSQREGTGTEAFF. CDR3 nucleotide sequence: TGTGCCAGCAGTCAAAGGGAGGGGACGGGCACTGAAGCTTTCTTT.

J is TRBJ2-2 and V is TRBV5-4; 7 nucleotides align to TRBD1. This CDR3 contains 17 residues. V shed 10 bases, J shed 0 bases, and the junction held 15 bases outside the gene matches. Germline V gene data show CDR1 as SGHNT and CDR2 as YYREEE (reference sequence). Written as DNA, the CDR3 is TGTGCCCCCCTTCCGATAGGTCAGGGGGCGAACACCGGGGAGCTGTTTTTT. Encoded protein: CAPLPIGQGANTGELFF. The entire variable domain, with the rest obtained from reference TRBV5-4 and TRBJ2-2, is as follows: ETGVTQSPTHLIKTRGQQVTLRCSSQSGHNTVSWYQQALGQGPQFIFQYYREEENGRGNFPPRFSGLQFPNYSSELNVNALELDDSALYLCAPLPIGQGANTGELFFGEGSRLTVL.

J is TRBJ1-6 and V is TRBV7-9; D might be TRBD1 (5 bases). The V and J ends lost 4 bases and 0 bases respectively, with 16 bases between them. The CDR3 is made up of 18 amino acids. Germline-derived CDR1 and CDR2 are SEHNR and FQNEAQ (reference sequence). The DNA for the CDR3 is TGTGCCAGCAGCTCAGCTCCAGGGATAGGCTCCTATAATTCACCCCTCCACTTT. Its translation: CASSSAPGIGSYNSPLHF.

The chain carries TRBV27 and TRBJ1-1; maybe TRBD1 (6 bases). The CDR3 loop spans 14 amino acids. Trimming took 5 bases from V and 4 from J, leaving 14 bases between them. Germline V gives CDR1 MNHEY, CDR2 SMNVEV (reference sequence). CDR3 DNA sequence: TGTGCCAGCAGTGGGAGGGGGGGGGTCACTGAAGCTTTCTTT. This gives the protein CASSGRGGVTEAFF.

The rearrangement joins TRBV29-1 to TRBJ2-2; a weak D match, TRBD1 (5 bases). Trimming shortened V by 5 bases and J by 4 bases, and 14 bases separated the two germline ends. The CDR3 extends over 14 amino acids. The germline CDR1 and CDR2 sequences are SQVTM and ANQGSEA. This CDR3 reads CSVMGPAVTGELFF. CDR3 nucleotide sequence: TGCAGCGTTATGGGGCCCGCGGTCACCGGGGAGCTGTTTTTT.

CDR3 protein: CASSEIGTDNQPQHF. The DNA of the CDR3 is TGTGCCAGCAGTGAAATTGGGACAGATAATCAGCCCCAGCATTTT. V and J are TRBV6-1 and TRBJ1-5; TRBD1 matches at 7 bases. This CDR3 is built from 15 residues. Unmatched junction bases numbered 5, after V lost 2 bases and J lost 4 bases. Germline V gene lookup returns CDR1 MNHNS and CDR2 SASEGT.

This chain links TRBV30 with TRBJ1-2; a possible D gene is TRBD1 (6 bases). This CDR3 region has 16 residues. CDR1 and CDR2 (germline): GTSNPN, SVGIG (reference sequence). The V end lost 0 bases, the J end lost 0 bases, and 14 bases lay between the germline ends. CDR3 nucleotides: TGTGCCTGGAGTGTTCCCACAGGGAGTACTAACTATGGCTACACCTTC. This gives the protein CAWSVPTGSTNYGYTF.

About this clone: An end of the junction does not agree with germline; a read error may underlie this. CDR3 loop: CASSEEAAAGSNEQFF. Written as DNA, the CDR3 is TGTGCCAGCAGCGAAGAAGCCGCAGCGGGGTCCAATGAGCAGTTCTTC. The chain links TRBV4-2 to TRBJ2-1, with 7 bases that match TRBD2. CDR1 and CDR2 (germline): LGHNA, YNFKEQ. This CDR3 has 16 residues.

The count of this clone is one. The chain links TRBV6-5 to TRBJ2-7, with 8 positions matching TRBD1. The J segment lost 4 bases and the V segment lost 2 bases, leaving 4 bases of the junction unmatched. Germline CDR1 MNHEY, CDR2 SVGAGI. The CDR3 covers 14 residues. The CDR3 here is CASSYGQGAYEQYF. CDR3 nucleotide sequence: TGTGCCAGCAGTTACGGGCAGGGGGCTTACGAGCAGTACTTC.

This chain uses TRBV4-2 with TRBJ1-2; no firm D call. V was pared by 0 bases and J by 0 bases, with 8 bases between. Germline V CDR1 and CDR2: LGHNA, YNFKEQ. CDR3 size: 15 residues. CDR3 nucleotide sequence: TGTGCCAGCAGCCAAGATCCAGGCTCTAACTATGGCTACACCTTC. Translation gives CASSQDPGSNYGYTF.

The chain couples TRBV7-9 to TRBJ2-1, with 10 bases lining up with TRBD2. The CDR3 covers 18 residues. Germline V lookup: CDR1 SEHNR, CDR2 FQNEAQ (reference sequence). The J segment lost 7 bases and the V segment lost 4 bases, leaving 16 bases of the junction unmatched. The CDR3: CASSYSGISGGPRNEQFF. CDR3 DNA: TGTGCCAGCAGCTACAGTGGAATTAGCGGGGGGCCTAGGAATGAGCAGTTCTTC.

This clone was observed a single time. The V call is TRBV2, the J call TRBJ2-1; D uncertain. V lost 3 bases, J lost 3 bases, and 12 bases lay in between. The CDR3 loop spans 15 amino acids. Germline V gene lookup returns CDR1 SNHLY and CDR2 FYNNEI. CDR3 in amino acids: CASSEWQANYNEQFF. CDR3 bases: TGTGCCAGCAGTGAGTGGCAGGCGAACTACAATGAGCAGTTCTTC.